Sequencing of this TCR beta chain was carried out in a study of blood T cell repertoires in COVID-19. Study-wide background: Samples taken during acute and convalescent COVID-19 were collected in the United States, Italy and Spain. T cells, B-cell-depleted T cells, or PBMCs supplied cDNA or gDNA.

Original handling: Amplification of reference gene primers was used by the study to estimate nucleated cell counts. Only in-frame clones appear in the TCRdb table, and some are missing; sequencing was by immunoSEQ multiplex PCR. V and J calls and clone size follow that table, whereas D and trimming were derived from the DNA. The table lists fewer than 300,000 clones, approximately 87% of them singletons. Trimming pared 3 bases from V and 0 bases from J, leaving 9 bases between. The germline V gene has CDR1 LNHNV and CDR2 YYDKDF (reference sequence). CDR3 length: 15 amino acids. The material sequenced was peripheral blood. The chain joins TRBV15 to TRBJ1-3; no clear D. The source of this sequence is a woman aged 35 to 49 who had recovered from COVID-19. CDR3 nucleotide sequence: TGTGCCACCAGCAGGAAACTCCACTCTGGAAACACCATATATTTT. This translates into CATSRKLHSGNTIYF.